What follows are 4 T cell receptor beta chains derived from one specimen sequenced in a study of identical twins. TCRdb called the 5' RACE reads again in MiXCR, with one record for every CDR3 protein. The sample lists some 1,600,000 distinct CDR3 sequences, less than 35% seen once, with about 0.27% in the top ten. Sequencing was done on a sample of cord blood. These receptors were obtained from a newborn girl in good health.

This clonotype was seen only a few times. The chain recombines TRBV20-1 with TRBJ2-7; maybe TRBD2 (5 bases). Germline lookup yields CDR1 DFQATT and CDR2 SNEGSKA (reference sequence). Trimming shortened V by 3 bases and J by 3 bases, and 6 bases separated the two germline ends. The CDR3 length is 11 residues. CDR3 amino acids: CSARRVYEQYF. The CDR3 DNA sequence: TGCAGTGCTAGGCGGGTCTACGAGCAGTACTTC.

This clonotype was seen a handful of times. A read error may produce the germline difference seen at one junction end. The rearrangement joins TRBV2 to TRBJ1-6; TRBD1 agrees at 7 bases. Germline lookup yields CDR1 SNHLY and CDR2 FYNNEI. The length of the CDR3 is 14 residues. CDR3 loop: CASNLRQGNSPLHF. The CDR3 DNA follows: TGTGCCAGCAACTTAAGACAGGGTAATTCGCCCCTCCACTTT.

CDR3 sequence (DNA): TGCGCCAGCAGTGAGTCGAAGTATTGGGTCCCCTACGAGCAGTACTTC. Protein sequence: CASSESKYWVPYEQYF. J is TRBJ2-7 and V is TRBV10-2; D gene unclear. The CDR3 length is 16 residues. The germline V gene has CDR1 WSHSY and CDR2 SAAADI. V gave up 0 bases and J gave up 2 bases, with 14 bases separating them.

This clonotype has a handful of counts. The CDR3 bases are TGTGCCAGCAGTGAATTTGGAGGGGAGGGCACAGATACGCAGTATTTT. Translation gives CASSEFGGEGTDTQYF. This chain links TRBV25-1 with TRBJ2-3; D possibly corresponds to TRBD2 (6 bases). V was shortened by 1 base and J by 1 base, with 12 bases between the two germline ends. The CDR3 contains 16 residues. Per germline, CDR1 MGHDK and CDR2 SYGVNS.